This passage covers 27 T cell receptor beta chains from one sample sequenced in a study of Graves' ophthalmopathy and Graves' hyperthyroidism. RNA transcripts were the source from which TCR beta CDR3 regions were amplified. RT-PCR was first run with HTBI primers, then multiplex PCR in a second round. One entry per CDR3 protein, called by TCRdb with MiXCR from the multiplex PCR reads. In the table there are some 1.1 million distinct CDR3 sequences, about 35% of which are singletons. Sample: peripheral blood or thyroid tissue (not recorded which). The receptors originated from an adult man with Graves' hyperthyroidism.

There are many counts of this clonotype. The chain uses TRBV29-1 and TRBJ1-1; TRBD1 agrees at 8 bases. Germline trimming cut 6 bases from V and 4 bases from J; bases unmatched to any gene: 7. This CDR3 has 13 residues. Per germline, CDR1 SQVTM and CDR2 ANQGSEA. The CDR3 protein is CSVLTGEVTEAFF. In DNA, the CDR3 is TGCAGCGTGCTGACAGGGGAGGTCACTGAAGCTTTCTTT.

The rearrangement links TRBV4-3 to TRBJ1-6; D might be TRBD1 (5 bases). Trimming shortened V by 6 bases and J by 10 bases, and 13 bases separated the two germline ends. The CDR3 spans 13 residues. From germline, CDR1 is LGHNA and CDR2 YSLEER. The CDR3 sequence: CASRQAPASPLHF. The CDR3 region has the DNA TGCGCCAGCAGACAGGCCCCGGCGTCACCCCTCCACTTT.

The genes are TRBV29-1 and TRBJ1-5, with a weak D call TRBD1 (5 bases). Germline V gives CDR1 SQVTM, CDR2 ANQGSEA. V gave up 8 bases and J gave up 7 bases, with 12 bases separating them. The CDR3 covers 11 residues. CDR3 in amino acids: CSLGEGQPQHF. The CDR3 DNA sequence: TGCAGCCTGGGGGAGGGCCAGCCCCAGCATTTT.

This chain uses TRBV11-2 with TRBJ1-1, with 8 bases matching TRBD1. Germline V gene lookup returns CDR1 SGHAT and CDR2 FQNNGV. This CDR3 comprises 15 residues. V trimming: 4 bases; J trimming: 6 bases; junction bases outside the gene matches: 10. CDR3 protein: CASSSGQGPTSEAFF. In DNA, the CDR3 is TGTGCCAGCAGCTCAGGACAGGGTCCGACCTCTGAAGCTTTCTTT. Drawing the rest from reference TRBV11-2 and TRBJ1-1, the complete variable domain is EAGVAQSPRYKIIEKRQSVAFWCNPISGHATLYWYQQILGQGPKLLIQFQNNGVVDDSQLPKDRFSAERLKGVDSTLKIQPAKLEDSAVYLCASSSGQGPTSEAFFGQGTRLTVV.

The chain couples TRBV20-1 to TRBJ1-5; the D gene is possibly TRBD1 (5 bases). The CDR3 is 15 amino acids. Trimming took off 3 bases at V and 2 bases at J, with 14 bases between the two ends. CDR1 and CDR2 (germline): DFQATT, SNEGSKA (reference sequence). The DNA for the CDR3 is TGCAGTGCTAGCGGGGGGTCCAGGGGCAATCAGCCCCAGCATTTT. This codes for CSASGGSRGNQPQHF.

The sample holds many counts of this clonotype. This chain joins TRBV29-1 and TRBJ2-7, with D perhaps TRBD1 (6 bases). V was trimmed by 7 bases and J by 7 bases, leaving 14 bases between them. The CDR3 is 11 residues long. Germline CDR1 and CDR2: SQVTM and ANQGSEA. The CDR3: CSGIQGGEQYF. CDR3 DNA sequence: TGCAGCGGGATACAGGGTGGTGAGCAGTACTTC.

This sequence joins TRBV11-2 and TRBJ1-6; D is possibly TRBD1 (5 bases). V was cut by 4 bases and J by 14 bases, with 6 bases left in between. The CDR3 contains 10 residues. Germline CDR1 SGHAT, CDR2 FQNNGV. The CDR3 region has the DNA TGTGCCAGCAGCTGGGGGACCCTCCACTTT. Translation gives CASSWGTLHF.

CDR3 residues: CASSDRDRGYTF. CDR3 nucleotides: TGTGCCAGCAGTGACCGGGACAGGGGCTACACCTTC. The rearrangement uses TRBV25-1 and TRBJ1-2; TRBD1 agrees at 8 bases. V dropped 3 bases and J dropped 8; count of bases not matched to a gene: 2. The CDR3 consists of 12 residues. Germline CDR1 and CDR2: MGHDK and SYGVNS.

This clonotype was counted once. With a much larger clone just one base away, this may be a read error. The rearrangement links TRBV28 to TRBJ2-5; D is ambiguous. CDR3 length: 13 amino acids. The germline V and J ends were trimmed by 5 bases and 3 bases, with 10 bases remaining between them. Per germline, CDR1 MDHEN and CDR2 SYDVKM. In nucleotides, the CDR3 is TGTGCCAGCAGTGCCCGTAACGAAGAGACCCAGTACTTC. This translates into CASSARNEETQYF. The whole variable domain, filled in from reference TRBV28 and TRBJ2-5, reads DVKVTQSSRYLVKRTGEKVFLECVQDMDHENMFWYRQDPGLGLRLIYFSYDVKMKEKGDIPEGYSVSREKKERFSLILESASTNQTSMYLCASSARNEETQYFGPGTRLLVL.

This clonotype has more than one count but fewer than ten. V gene TRBV7-9 combines with J gene TRBJ2-2, with 14 positions matching TRBD2. The CDR3 has 19 residues. Germline CDR1 is SEHNR and CDR2 is FQNEAQ (reference sequence). Trimming at V came to 2 bases and at J to 6 bases, leaving 11 bases not matched to a gene. The chain's CDR3 is CASSLPGLAGVPEAGELFF. CDR3 bases: TGTGCCAGCAGCTTACCGGGACTAGCGGGAGTCCCAGAAGCCGGGGAGCTGTTTTTT.

A remark on this clonotype: An end of the junction does not agree with germline; a read error may underlie this. The chain has TRBV10-3 and TRBJ1-2; a possible D gene is TRBD1 (5 bases). CDR3 length equals 14 residues. Germline-derived CDR1 and CDR2 are ENHRY and SYGVKD. This CDR3 is CGISERAGHYGYTF. The CDR3 DNA reads as TGTGGCATCAGTGAGAGGGCAGGGCACTATGGCTACACCTTC.

To note about this clonotype: A much larger clonotype is one base distant, so this may be a read error. The chain couples TRBV7-9 to TRBJ2-7; maybe TRBD1 (6 bases). Deletions cut 4 bases from V and 0 bases from J, with 13 bases between. CDR3 length: 15 residues. Germline assignment: CDR1 SEHNR and CDR2 FQNEAQ (reference sequence). The CDR3 bases are TGTGCCAGCAGCTCCAGAGCAGGGGCCTCCTACGAGCAGTACTTC. Protein: CASSSRAGASYEQYF.

This clonotype has a count of ten or more. The chain couples TRBV7-2 to TRBJ2-6; no definite D call. Trimming removed 5 bases from V and 0 bases from J, with 20 bases in between. The CDR3 has 19 amino acids. Germline V gene sequence: CDR1 SGHTA, CDR2 FQGNSA. The CDR3 sequence is CASSQPTKTVGSGANVLTF. CDR3 bases: TGTGCCAGCAGCCAACCAACGAAGACGGTGGGCTCTGGGGCCAACGTCCTGACTTTC.

With respect to this clonotype: One end of the junction varies from germline; a read error may be responsible. The chain has TRBV6-6 and TRBJ2-2, with D possibly being TRBD1 or TRBD2 (7 bases each). The CDR3 is 15 residues long. The germline V gene encodes CDR1 MNHNY and CDR2 SVGAGI (reference sequence). DNA of the CDR3: TGTGCCAGCACTGGGAGGGGGCCCAACACCGGAGAGCTGTTTTTT. As protein: CASTGRGPNTGELFF.

This clonotype showed up just a few times. V usage is TRBV4-1 and J usage is TRBJ1-4, with D tentatively TRBD1 (5 bases). This CDR3 has 16 amino acids. The ends were cut back, 1 base at V and 3 bases at J, with 12 bases in the middle. Germline assignment: CDR1 MGHRA and CDR2 YSYEKL. This CDR3 reads CASSQGFGGANEKLFF. CDR3 bases: TGCGCCAGCAGCCAAGGTTTTGGAGGGGCTAATGAAAAACTGTTTTTT.

This clonotype appeared a few times. The junction differs from germline at one of its ends, possibly a read error. The chain links TRBV10-2 to TRBJ1-2; the D is unclear. CDR1 WSHSY and CDR2 SAAADI come from the germline V gene. The CDR3 totals 15 residues. CDR3 protein: CASNLGSATNYGYTF. CDR3 nucleotide sequence: TGTGCCAGCAACCTAGGGTCAGCTACTAACTATGGCTACACCTTC.

This chain uses TRBV30 with TRBJ2-2; 7 bases are shared with TRBD1. Germline CDR1 reads GTSNPN; CDR2 reads SVGIG (reference sequence). This CDR3 comprises 12 residues. The V segment lost 3 bases and the J segment 7 bases; nucleotides outside the gene matches: 2. As DNA, the CDR3 is TGTGCCTGGAGGCAGGGGGTCGGGGAGCTGTTTTTT. As protein: CAWRQGVGELFF.

About this clonotype: A read error may explain this, as a much larger clone is one base away. The chain is built from TRBV20-1 and TRBJ2-5; TRBD1 or TRBD2 may be the D gene (5 bases each). Deletions cut 7 bases from V and 5 bases from J, with 17 bases between. Germline loops: CDR1 DFQATT, CDR2 SNEGSKA (reference sequence). The CDR3 has 13 residues. In nucleotides, the CDR3 is TGCAGTGTTAGGCGATTGGGGGAGGAGACCCAGTACTTC. Translating it yields CSVRRLGEETQYF.

This clonotype was counted at least ten times. The genes are TRBV7-9 and TRBJ1-2; possible D gene TRBD1, 6 bases. CDR1 and CDR2 from the germline V gene are SEHNR and FQNEAQ (reference sequence). V was cut by 0 bases and J by 6 bases, with 8 bases left in between. CDR3 length equals 13 residues. CDR3 nucleotide sequence: TGTGCCAGCAGCTTAGCGGCAGGGGATGGCTACACCTTC. It encodes CASSLAAGDGYTF. The whole variable domain, remainder taken from reference TRBV7-9 and TRBJ1-2, is DTGVSQNPRHKITKRGQNVTFRCDPISEHNRLYWYRQTLGQGPEFLTYFQNEAQLEKSRLLSDRFSAERPKGSFSTLEIQRTEQGDSAMYLCASSLAAGDGYTFGSGTRLTVV.

This sequence joins TRBV7-8 and TRBJ2-7; D might be TRBD2 (6 bases). The germline V and J ends were trimmed by 5 bases and 7 bases, with 15 bases remaining between them. In germline, CDR1 is SGHVS, CDR2 FQNEAQ. There are 13 residues in the CDR3. CDR3: CASSDSAGIEQYF. Here the CDR3 DNA reads TGTGCCAGCAGCGATTCGGCGGGAATTGAGCAGTACTTC.

About this clonotype: This likely comes from a read error, as the CDR3 has no conserved phenylalanine or tryptophan at its end. In DNA, the CDR3 is TGCGCCAGCAGCCAAGATTGGGGAAACTGGGAGACCCAGTACTTA. Its translation is CASSQDWGNWETQYL. This rearrangement joins TRBV4-3 to TRBJ2-5; D call uncertain. The germline gives CDR1 LGHNA, CDR2 YSLEER. Trimming pared 0 bases from V and 5 bases from J, leaving 13 bases between. There are 15 residues in the CDR3.

This clonotype was counted ten times or more. A much larger clonotype is one base distant, so this may be a read error. The chain is built from TRBV7-2 and TRBJ2-7, with TRBD2 identical over 9 bases. Germline CDR1 SGHTA, CDR2 FQGNSA. V trimming: 1 base; J trimming: 8 bases; junction bases outside the gene matches: 12. The CDR3 consists of 16 residues. DNA for the CDR3: TGTGCCAGCAGCTTAGTGGGTAGCGGGAGAGGCCACAAGCAGTACTTC. Its translation is CASSLVGSGRGHKQYF.

This clonotype occurred many times. The J gene is TRBJ1-5, the V gene TRBV20-1, with TRBD1 matching over 7 bases. Looked up from germline, CDR1 is DFQATT and CDR2 is SNEGSKA (reference sequence). V lost 6 bases and J lost 8; bases outside the gene matches: 7. CDR3 length equals 12 residues. CDR3 DNA: TGCAGTGCCCTGACAGGGAGTAAGCCCCAGCATTTT. Its translation: CSALTGSKPQHF.

This clonotype has a count of ten or more. V is TRBV5-6 and J is TRBJ2-7; D is perhaps TRBD1 (5 bases). The germline CDR1 and CDR2 sequences are SGHDT and YYEEEE. CDR3 length: 13 amino acids. V dropped 0 bases and J dropped 6 bases, with 10 bases sitting between them. The CDR3 DNA reads TGTGCCAGCAGCTTGGCCACAGGTTTCGAGCAGTACTTC. Translating it yields CASSLATGFEQYF.

This clonotype has just a few counts. This chain joins TRBV11-2 and TRBJ2-7, with a weak D call TRBD1 (6 bases). This CDR3 has 19 residues. The V and J ends lost 0 bases and 1 base respectively, with 22 bases between them. Germline assignment: CDR1 SGHAT and CDR2 FQNNGV. The CDR3 protein is CASSLDRLNFGTLSYEQYF. The DNA of the CDR3 is TGTGCCAGCAGCTTAGATCGTCTTAACTTTGGGACACTATCCTACGAGCAGTACTTC. Full variable domain (remainder filled in from reference TRBV11-2 and TRBJ2-7): EAGVAQSPRYKIIEKRQSVAFWCNPISGHATLYWYQQILGQGPKLLIQFQNNGVVDDSQLPKDRFSAERLKGVDSTLKIQPAKLEDSAVYLCASSLDRLNFGTLSYEQYFGPGTRLTVT.

This clonotype was found many times. J is TRBJ1-1 and V is TRBV20-1; D is perhaps TRBD1 (6 bases). The germline V gene has CDR1 DFQATT and CDR2 SNEGSKA (reference sequence). CDR3 length equals 15 residues. V gave up 4 bases and J gave up 3 bases, with 18 bases separating them. The CDR3 bases are TGCAGTGCTACGGGCGGGGGGGCGTTGGACACTGAAGCTTTCTTT. Translating it yields CSATGGGALDTEAFF.

To note about this clonotype: This may stem from a read error, because a much larger clone lies one nucleotide away. V usage is TRBV6-1 and J usage is TRBJ1-2; unclear D gene. Germline V gene data show CDR1 as MNHNS and CDR2 as SASEGT. The CDR3 spans 11 residues. The CDR3 sequence is CDSSYGQSYTF. The CDR3 coding sequence is TGTGACAGCAGTTATGGGCAGAGCTACACCTTC.